These 10 T cell receptor beta chains were all obtained from the same sample, sequenced in a study of graft-versus-host responses after intestinal transplantation. For these TCRs, the target antigens are not known. Measured with immunoSEQ multiplex PCR; TCRdb has only the in-frame clones, and not every one. This sample has 85,000 to 100,000 clones, with more than 85% found just once. The sequences come from unstimulated CD4+ T cells sorted from spleen or lymph node cells, collected before intestinal transplant. The receptors were sampled from a human donor who received an intestinal transplant.

The chain recombines TRBV5-4 with TRBJ2-3, with TRBD2 as a possible D gene (6 bases). The germline V gene has CDR1 SGHNT and CDR2 YYREEE (reference sequence). V was shortened by 0 bases and J by 6 bases, with 8 bases between the two germline ends. This CDR3 is built from 13 residues. CDR3 sequence: CASSLAGDDTQYF. The CDR3 coding sequence is TGTGCCAGCAGCTTGGCGGGGGACGATACGCAGTATTTT. Full variable domain (remainder filled in from reference TRBV5-4 and TRBJ2-3): ETGVTQSPTHLIKTRGQQVTLRCSSQSGHNTVSWYQQALGQGPQFIFQYYREEENGRGNFPPRFSGLQFPNYSSELNVNALELDDSALYLCASSLAGDDTQYFGPGTRLTVL.

V is TRBV4-3 and J is TRBJ1-1; perhaps TRBD1 as D (6 bases). Germline V gives CDR1 LGHNA, CDR2 YSLEER. There are 16 residues in the CDR3. Trimming shortened V by 0 bases and J by 3 bases, and 14 bases separated the two germline ends. CDR3 amino acids: CASSQDGDRLYTEAFF. The DNA for the CDR3 is TGCGCCAGCAGCCAAGACGGAGACAGGCTATACACTGAAGCTTTCTTT.

The chain carries TRBV5-1 and TRBJ2-7, with D maybe TRBD1 (7 bases). V gave up 0 bases and J gave up 1 base, with 11 bases separating them. CDR3 length equals 15 residues. Germline-derived CDR1 and CDR2 are SGHRS and YFSETQ. The CDR3: CASSLGQGGSYEQYF. The DNA of the CDR3 is TGCGCCAGCAGCTTGGGGCAGGGGGGATCCTACGAGCAGTACTTC.

The rearrangement uses TRBV2 and TRBJ2-7, with 10 bases matching TRBD2. Germline values: CDR1 SNHLY, CDR2 FYNNEI. This CDR3 has 18 residues. V was pared by 3 bases and J by 4 bases, with 15 bases of the junction left unmatched. The chain's CDR3 is CASSESSGSSDYYYEQYF. The CDR3, as DNA: TGTGCCAGCAGTGAGTCTAGCGGGAGTTCCGATTATTATTACGAGCAGTACTTC.

The chain carries TRBV5-1 and TRBJ2-1; maybe TRBD2 (6 bases). CDR1 SGHRS and CDR2 YFSETQ come from the germline V gene. The CDR3 sequence is 12 residues long. The V end lost 6 bases, the J end lost 6 bases, and 10 bases lay between the germline ends. CDR3 sequence reads: CASMEGINEQFF. The CDR3 nucleotides are TGCGCCAGCATGGAGGGGATCAATGAGCAGTTCTTC.

In this sample, this clone turned up once. This chain links TRBV11-3 with TRBJ1-1; 9 bases are a match to TRBD1. Losses at the gene ends were 5 bases for V and 6 bases for J; bases not matched to a gene: 4. Germline V gene data show CDR1 as SGHNT and CDR2 as YENEEA. There are 13 residues in the CDR3. The CDR3 coding sequence is TGTGCCAGCAGCCCCCGGGACAGGGCTGAAGCTTTCTTT. It codes for CASSPRDRAEAFF. Together with reference TRBV11-3 and TRBJ1-1, the CDR3 gives the full variable domain: EAGVVQSPRYKIIEKKQPVAFWCNPISGHNTLYWYLQNLGQGPELLIRYENEEAVDDSQLPKDRFSAERLKGVDSTLKIQPAELGDSAVYLCASSPRDRAEAFFGQGTRLTVV.

The chain joins TRBV4-2 to TRBJ2-1, with 9 nucleotides matching TRBD2. Germline-derived CDR1 and CDR2 are LGHNA and YNFKEQ. Trimming removed 5 bases from V and 5 bases from J; junction bases left unmatched: 10. This CDR3 region has 16 residues. This CDR3 reads CASSKRERGENNEQFF. CDR3 bases: TGTGCCAGCAGCAAACGTGAGCGGGGGGAGAACAATGAGCAGTTCTTC.

CDR3 residues: CASSLDRDYGYTF. CDR3 nucleotides: TGTGCCAGTTCGTTAGACAGGGACTATGGCTACACCTTC. V gene TRBV6-5 combines with J gene TRBJ1-2, with 7 bases aligning to TRBD1. Germline CDR1 is MNHEY and CDR2 is SVGAGI. Trimming took 9 bases from V and 3 from J; bases not matched to a gene: 7. The CDR3 covers 13 residues.

Only one count was recorded for this clone. DNA of the CDR3: TGTGCCAGCAGTGATAGGCAGGGGTGGGAGACCCAGTACTTC. Translation: CASSDRQGWETQYF. V and J are TRBV2 and TRBJ2-5, with D possibly being TRBD1 (6 bases). In germline, CDR1 is SNHLY, CDR2 FYNNEI. This CDR3 has 14 amino acids. The V end lost 3 bases, the J end lost 5 bases, and 13 bases lay between the germline ends. Together with reference TRBV2 and TRBJ2-5, the CDR3 gives the full variable domain: EPEVTQTPSHQVTQMGQEVILRCVPISNHLYFYWYRQILGQKVEFLVSFYNNEISEKSEIFDDQFSVERPDGSNFTLKIRSTKLEDSAMYFCASSDRQGWETQYFGPGTRLLVL.

The chain has TRBV6-1 and TRBJ2-1, with D unclear. This CDR3 comprises 14 residues. Germline CDR1 reads MNHNS; CDR2 reads SASEGT. Trimming left V 2 bases short and J 5 bases short, with 10 bases between. CDR3 in DNA: TGTGCCAGCAGTGAATTATACTTGAACAATGAGCAGTTCTTC. Translating it yields CASSELYLNNEQFF.